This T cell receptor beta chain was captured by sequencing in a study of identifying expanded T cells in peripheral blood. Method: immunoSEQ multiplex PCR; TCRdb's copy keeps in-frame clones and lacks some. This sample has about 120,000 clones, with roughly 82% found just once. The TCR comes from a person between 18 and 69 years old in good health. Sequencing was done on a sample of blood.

Here the CDR3 DNA reads TGTGCCAGCAGCGTACAGACAGGGACCGGGGAGCTGTTTTTT. It codes for CASSVQTGTGELFF. The V gene is TRBV9, the J gene TRBJ2-2; 7 bases align to TRBD1. Germline loops: CDR1 SGDLS, CDR2 YYNGEE. The CDR3 extends over 14 amino acids. Losses at the gene ends were 1 base for V and 5 bases for J; bases not matched to a gene: 2.